The clone carrying this T cell receptor beta chain has at least ten counts. Its target is unknown. This sample stems from a study of molecular identifiers for immune sequencing clone quantification. General observations from the study: Clones that exceeded 20 RNA copies held over 99% of effector molecules, yet under 1% in naive cells.

Previously described methods with listed TCR primers produced the bulk TCR libraries. TCRdb called the PCR reads again in MiXCR, with one record for every CDR3 protein. The table records about 320,000 distinct CDR3 sequences, roughly a quarter of them present only once. The receptor's source is a human donor in good health. Some libraries in this study had Jurkat cell RNA spiked in. Sample: naive CD8+ T cells from blood, with Jurkat cell RNA spiked in. Subset noted: FACS-sorted CD8+CD4-CCR7+CD45RA+ naive T cells.

CDR3 bases: TGTGCCAGCAGTGAGGGGACAGTCTACGAGCAGTACTTC. Translated: CASSEGTVYEQYF. The V gene is TRBV2, the J gene TRBJ2-7, with 7 bases aligning to TRBD1. The V segment lost 3 bases and the J segment 3 bases; nucleotides outside the gene matches: 2. Germline V gene data show CDR1 as SNHLY and CDR2 as FYNNEI. The length of the CDR3 is 13 residues.